This note documents a single TCR beta chain sequence. Its antigen is currently unknown. The material for each subset, its genomic DNA, was split evenly across several immunoSEQ plates. Sequencing was performed with immunoSEQ multiplex PCR; in TCRdb, only in-frame clones are kept and a portion is missing. This table holds about 2.1 million clones, 90% to 95% found once. The sample comes from a study of shared clonotypes between healthy human individuals. Findings and limits, study-wide: Estimated richness was generally greater in naive than memory subsets. Large depth notwithstanding, sorted-subset sequencing proved incomplete by rarefaction.

CD45RO-negative CD8 cells positively selected for CCR7 made up the naive population, which excluded terminally differentiated effector memory CD45RA+ cells. Sequencing used naive CD8+ T cells from PBMCs. The sequence was obtained from a man aged 18 to 30 in good health. Some clones in this sample may be carry-over from other donors' samples.

This CDR3 is CASSSDRGEKLFF. The CDR3 bases are TGTGCCAGCAGCTCCGATCGGGGTGAAAAACTGTTTTTT. V and J are TRBV28 and TRBJ1-4; D not resolved. The germline V gene has CDR1 MDHEN and CDR2 SYDVKM. V lost 6 bases to trimming and J lost 7 bases, with 12 bases between them. The CDR3 runs 13 residues.